The 27 T cell receptor beta chains given below trace back to one sample, sequenced in a study of cytomegalovirus exposure and HLA in healthy donors. The PCR contained 60 Vbeta and 13 Jbeta primers. Profiling relied on immunoSEQ multiplex PCR, and the TCRdb table lists in-frame clones only, not all of them. The table lists roughly 110,000 clones, around 72% of them singletons, with about 14% in the top ten. Sequenced sample: PBMCs. The receptors stem from a woman aged 40 to 55 in good health and CMV-seropositive.

This chain uses TRBV9 with TRBJ2-1; perhaps TRBD2 as D (5 bases). The ends were cut back, 0 bases at V and 7 bases at J, with 8 bases in the middle. The CDR3 totals 13 residues. The germline gives CDR1 SGDLS, CDR2 YYNGEE. The CDR3 is CASSVAGINEQFF. The DNA of the CDR3 is TGTGCCAGCAGCGTAGCCGGGATAAATGAGCAGTTCTTC.

This sequence joins TRBV7-9 and TRBJ2-3; tentative D call: TRBD1 (7 bases). Germline CDR1 SEHNR, CDR2 FQNEAQ (reference sequence). The germline V and J ends were trimmed by 7 bases and 5 bases, with 22 bases remaining between them. This CDR3 has 16 amino acids. CDR3 loop: CASIHIGGRGVDTQYF. CDR3 in DNA: TGTGCCAGCATCCACATAGGGGGCCGCGGGGTAGATACGCAGTATTTT. The full variable domain, rest sourced from reference TRBV7-9 and TRBJ2-3, is DTGVSQNPRHKITKRGQNVTFRCDPISEHNRLYWYRQTLGQGPEFLTYFQNEAQLEKSRLLSDRFSAERPKGSFSTLEIQRTEQGDSAMYLCASIHIGGRGVDTQYFGPGTRLTVL.

The chain combines TRBV29-1 with TRBJ1-1; unclear D gene. This CDR3 region has 13 residues. V was shortened by 4 bases and J by 6 bases, with 15 bases between the two germline ends. CDR1 and CDR2 from the germline V gene are SQVTM and ANQGSEA. The CDR3 coding sequence is TGCAGCGTTGCCCCTGCCCTTGAGGCTGAAGCTTTCTTT. It specifies CSVAPALEAEAFF.

The gene calls are TRBV7-8 and TRBJ2-1; D possibly corresponds to TRBD2 (6 bases). Trimming shortened V by 3 bases and J by 8 bases, and 17 bases separated the two germline ends. The CDR3 runs to 15 residues. Germline V gene lookup returns CDR1 SGHVS and CDR2 FQNEAQ. Here the CDR3 reads CASSLGLPRRDEQFF. CDR3 DNA: TGTGCCAGCAGCTTGGGACTCCCACGACGGGATGAGCAGTTCTTC. Full variable domain (remainder filled in from reference TRBV7-8 and TRBJ2-1): GAGVSQSPRYKVAKRGQDVALRCDPISGHVSLFWYQQALGQGPEFLTYFQNEAQLDKSGLPSDRFFAERPEGSVSTLKIQRTQQEDSAVYLCASSLGLPRRDEQFFGPGTRLTVL.

The V call is TRBV7-2, the J call TRBJ2-7, with D tentatively TRBD1 (6 bases). The CDR3 contains 13 residues. The ends were cut back, 4 bases at V and 6 bases at J, with 13 bases in the middle. In germline, CDR1 is SGHTA, CDR2 FQGNSA. CDR3 sequence: CASSSTPGVEQYF. The CDR3 DNA follows: TGTGCCAGCAGCTCGACTCCAGGGGTCGAGCAGTACTTC.

This clone has only one observation. This chain joins TRBV15 and TRBJ2-7, with 7 bases that match TRBD2. V shed 3 bases, J shed 1 base, and the junction held 6 bases outside the gene matches. The V gene's germline CDR1 is LNHNV and CDR2 YYDKDF (reference sequence). CDR3 length equals 15 residues. The CDR3 reads CATSRRASGSYEQYF. DNA for the CDR3: TGTGCCACCAGCAGGAGGGCTAGCGGATCCTACGAGCAGTACTTC.

The V gene is TRBV4-1, the J gene TRBJ2-7; 7 bases are a match to TRBD2. CDR3 size: 15 residues. Unmatched junction bases numbered 4, after V lost 0 bases and J lost 2 bases. Germline CDR1 MGHRA, CDR2 YSYEKL. CDR3 in amino acids: CASSQEFSGAYEQYF. The CDR3 coding sequence is TGCGCCAGCAGCCAAGAGTTCAGCGGGGCCTACGAGCAGTACTTC.

The CDR3 here is CASSFASGLAGVDEQFF. As DNA, the CDR3 is TGTGCCAGCAGCTTCGCCTCTGGACTAGCGGGGGTTGATGAGCAGTTCTTC. The chain joins TRBV11-3 to TRBJ2-1; 13 bases map to TRBD2. The CDR3 length is 17 residues. CDR1 is SGHNT and CDR2 is YENEEA in the germline V gene. V lost 3 bases, J lost 8 bases, and 10 bases stayed unmatched.

The chain employs TRBV29-1 and TRBJ1-5; a weak D match, TRBD1 (6 bases). The CDR3 extends over 14 amino acids. Germline CDR1 and CDR2: SQVTM and ANQGSEA. The ends were cut back, 5 bases at V and 0 bases at J, with 11 bases in the middle. CDR3 in DNA: TGCAGCGTTCAGGACAGTAATAGCAATCAGCCCCAGCATTTT. Its translation is CSVQDSNSNQPQHF.

The chain links TRBV7-3 to TRBJ1-2, with D possibly matching TRBD1 (5 bases). Germline CDR1 SGHTA, CDR2 FQGTGA. With 2 bases removed from V and 5 bases from J, the gap between germline ends came to 12 bases. The CDR3 totals 14 residues. The CDR3 DNA is TGTGCCAGCAGCTTAGGGCAGGGCGGATATGGCTACACCTTC. Amino acids: CASSLGQGGYGYTF.

The chain carries TRBV4-3 and TRBJ2-1; tentatively, D is TRBD2 (6 bases). With 2 bases removed from V and 8 bases from J, the gap between germline ends came to 13 bases. This CDR3 is 14 amino acids long. Germline V gives CDR1 LGHNA, CDR2 YSLEER. The CDR3 loop is CASSQFRGKDEQFF. Written as DNA, the CDR3 is TGCGCCAGCAGCCAATTCCGGGGGAAGGATGAGCAGTTCTTC.

The chain combines TRBV2 with TRBJ1-6; the D gene is possibly TRBD1 (6 bases). CDR3 length: 16 amino acids. V gave up 6 bases and J gave up 0 bases, with 12 bases separating them. CDR1 is SNHLY and CDR2 is FYNNEI in the germline V gene. The chain's CDR3 is CASRPTGSSYNSPLHF. The CDR3 coding sequence is TGTGCCAGCAGACCTACAGGGAGCTCCTATAATTCACCCCTCCACTTT.

With regard to this clone: At one of its ends the junction is not consistent with the germline gene, which may arise from a read error. This rearrangement joins TRBV4-1 to TRBJ2-1, with TRBD2 as a possible D gene (5 bases). CDR1 MGHRA and CDR2 YSYEKL come from the germline V gene. This CDR3 spans 11 amino acids. The CDR3 DNA follows: TGCGCCAGCAGCCTTCCGGGGAGCACGGTCTTC. Amino acid sequence: CASSLPGSTVF.

V is TRBV5-1 and J is TRBJ1-3; no definite D call. The CDR3 runs 13 residues. The V gene lost 3 bases and the J gene lost 4 bases, with 8 bases spanning the gap. Germline assignment: CDR1 SGHRS and CDR2 YFSETQ. The DNA of the CDR3 is TGCGCCAGCAGCTGGGCCGCCGGAAACACCATATATTTT. Translating gives CASSWAAGNTIYF. Looking up the rest from reference TRBV5-1 and TRBJ1-3 gives the full variable domain: KAGVTQTPRYLIKTRGQQVTLSCSPISGHRSVSWYQQTPGQGLQFLFEYFSETQRNKGNFPGRFSGRQFSNSRSEMNVSTLELGDSALYLCASSWAAGNTIYFGEGSWLTVV.

The chain couples TRBV4-1 to TRBJ2-5, with TRBD1 identical over 7 bases. The CDR3 spans 17 residues. V trimming: 1 base; J trimming: 5 bases; junction bases outside the gene matches: 13. Germline-derived CDR1 and CDR2 are MGHRA and YSYEKL. CDR3 in amino acids: CASSQVFIQGLRETQYF. In DNA form, the CDR3 reads TGCGCCAGCAGCCAAGTATTTATACAGGGGCTTCGGGAGACCCAGTACTTC.

The rearrangement uses TRBV9 and TRBJ2-5; 9 bases are a match to TRBD2. Germline lookup yields CDR1 SGDLS and CDR2 YYNGEE. This CDR3 region has 15 residues. After removal of 2 bases from V and 2 bases from J, the junction contained 4 bases not matched to a gene. The CDR3, as DNA: TGTGCCAGCAGCGTCCAAAGCGGGGGGCAAGAGACCCAGTACTTC. It yields the protein CASSVQSGGQETQYF.

For the CDR3, the DNA is TGTGCCAGCGAAGCGGGGGGGCTGGATACGCAGTATTTT. It specifies CASEAGGLDTQYF. The chain links TRBV5-5 to TRBJ2-3; 10 bases map to TRBD2. V lost 7 bases, J lost 6 bases, and 5 bases stayed unmatched. CDR1 is SGHKS and CDR2 is YYEKEE in the germline V gene (reference sequence). CDR3 size: 13 residues.

The gene calls are TRBV27 and TRBJ1-2, with 11 bases aligning to TRBD1. J lost 2 bases, V lost 5 bases, and 1 base had no gene match. The CDR3 totals 14 residues. In germline, CDR1 is MNHEY, CDR2 SMNVEV (reference sequence). The CDR3 nucleotides are TGTGCCAGCAGTGGGACAGGGGGGAACTATGGCTACACCTTC. Translation gives CASSGTGGNYGYTF.

The chain recombines TRBV5-5 with TRBJ2-3; 8 bases are shared with TRBD1. V dropped 4 bases and J dropped 3; count of bases not matched to a gene: 10. Germline CDR1 and CDR2: SGHKS and YYEKEE (reference sequence). The CDR3 has 16 amino acids. The CDR3 protein is CASSPHGQGTTDTQYF. Written as DNA, the CDR3 is TGTGCCAGCAGCCCCCATGGACAGGGCACAACAGATACGCAGTATTTT.

V usage is TRBV7-9 and J usage is TRBJ2-3, with a weak D call TRBD2 (6 bases). The CDR3 has 16 amino acids. CDR1 and CDR2 from the germline V gene are SEHNR and FQNEAQ (reference sequence). Between the trimmed V and J ends, which lost 1 base and 2 bases, there was a span of 13 bases. CDR3 in DNA: TGTGCCAGCAGCTTAGGAACTAGCCGAATCACAGATACGCAGTATTTT. It encodes CASSLGTSRITDTQYF.

V and J are TRBV30 and TRBJ1-1; 8 bases align to TRBD1. Germline V gives CDR1 GTSNPN, CDR2 SVGIG (reference sequence). J lost 4 bases, V lost 5 bases, and 6 bases had no gene match. This CDR3 has 13 amino acids. The CDR3 DNA reads as TGTGCCTGGTGTACAGGGGGAGGCACTGAAGCTTTCTTT. This codes for CAWCTGGGTEAFF.

This clone was counted only a few times. The V gene is TRBV5-3, the J gene TRBJ1-3, with D unclear. TRBV5-3 is assigned to the ORF class and has an uncertain function. V lost 4 bases, J lost 0 bases, and 20 bases lay in between. The CDR3 sequence is 18 residues long. Here the CDR3 DNA reads TGTGCCAGAAGCGTGTACACCTTGAGACGACTCTCTGGAAACACCATATATTTT. Encoded protein: CARSVYTLRRLSGNTIYF.

The V and J genes are TRBV15 and TRBJ2-1; 9 nucleotides match TRBD2. CDR1 and CDR2 (germline): LNHNV, YYDKDF (reference sequence). This CDR3 is 16 amino acids long. V was clipped by 1 base and J by 4 bases; unmatched bases: 5. In DNA, the CDR3 is TGTGCCACCAGCAGAGGTATAGCGGGGGCTTACAATGAGCAGTTCTTC. Its translation is CATSRGIAGAYNEQFF.

The chain employs TRBV25-1 and TRBJ1-4, with D maybe TRBD1 (6 bases). V shed 1 base and J shed 9 bases, with 18 bases lying between them. The CDR3 consists of 16 residues. Germline V lookup: CDR1 MGHDK, CDR2 SYGVNS. In nucleotides, the CDR3 is TGTGCCAGCAGTGAATCCCAAGGCACAGGGTCGAAAAAACTGTTTTTT. Its translation is CASSESQGTGSKKLFF.

The V and J genes are TRBV2 and TRBJ1-2, with D hard to call. The CDR3 has 11 amino acids. Trimming left V 6 bases short and J 2 bases short, with 4 bases between. CDR1 and CDR2 (germline): SNHLY, FYNNEI. CDR3 loop: CASRANYGYTF. The CDR3 DNA follows: TGTGCCAGCAGGGCAAACTATGGCTACACCTTC.

V usage is TRBV6-5 and J usage is TRBJ2-5; D remains ambiguous. Germline CDR1 is MNHEY and CDR2 is SVGAGI. This CDR3 comprises 15 residues. The ends were cut back, 0 bases at V and 2 bases at J, with 10 bases in the middle. CDR3 sequence (DNA): TGTGCCAGCAGTTACTCGGGCAATATACAAGAGACCCAGTACTTC. It yields the protein CASSYSGNIQETQYF.

The V and J genes are TRBV25-1 and TRBJ1-3; D possibly corresponds to TRBD1 (6 bases). The CDR3 covers 15 residues. Germline loops: CDR1 MGHDK, CDR2 SYGVNS. The V gene lost 9 bases and the J gene lost 3 bases, with 18 bases spanning the gap. The CDR3 loop is CASGQTGFLGNTIYF. CDR3 bases: TGTGCCAGTGGACAAACAGGGTTCCTTGGAAACACCATATATTTT.